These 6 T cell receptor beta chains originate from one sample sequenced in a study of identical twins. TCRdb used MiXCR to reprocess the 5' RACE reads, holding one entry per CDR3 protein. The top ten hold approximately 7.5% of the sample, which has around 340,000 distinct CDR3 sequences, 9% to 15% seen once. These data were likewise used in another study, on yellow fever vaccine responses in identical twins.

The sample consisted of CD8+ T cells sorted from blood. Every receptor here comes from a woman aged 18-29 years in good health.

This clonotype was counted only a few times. CDR3 DNA: TGTGCCAGCAGCAAAGTACGGGAGGGCCGCTCCTACAATGAGCAGTTCTTC. Amino acids: CASSKVREGRSYNEQFF. The chain is built from TRBV21-1 and TRBJ2-1; the table's D call TRBD2 went unverified against the DNA. TRBV21-1 constitutes a pseudogene. CDR3 length: 17 residues.

DNA for the CDR3: TGTGCCAGCAGTTACCGGGACGACCTCTACGAGCAGTACTTC. Its protein product is CASSYRDDLYEQYF. J is TRBJ2-7 and V is TRBV6-2 or TRBV6-3; D is possibly TRBD1 or TRBD2 (5 bases each). Deletions cut 2 bases from V and 3 bases from J, with 11 bases between. Germline values: CDR1 MNHEY, CDR2 SVGEGT. The CDR3 extends over 14 amino acids.

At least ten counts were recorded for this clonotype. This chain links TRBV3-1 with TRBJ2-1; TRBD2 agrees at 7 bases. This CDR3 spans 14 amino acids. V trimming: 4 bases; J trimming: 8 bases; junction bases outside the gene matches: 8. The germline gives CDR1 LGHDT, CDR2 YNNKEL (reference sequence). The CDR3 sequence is CASSPQGGADEQFF. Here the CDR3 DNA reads TGTGCCAGCAGCCCCCAGGGAGGGGCGGATGAGCAGTTCTTC.

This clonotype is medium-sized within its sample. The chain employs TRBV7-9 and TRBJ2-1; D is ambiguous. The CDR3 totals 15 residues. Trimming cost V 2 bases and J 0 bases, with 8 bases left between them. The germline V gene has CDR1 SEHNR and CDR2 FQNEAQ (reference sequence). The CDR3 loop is CASSLSESSYNEQFF. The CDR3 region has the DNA TGTGCCAGCAGCTTATCGGAAAGCTCCTACAATGAGCAGTTCTTC. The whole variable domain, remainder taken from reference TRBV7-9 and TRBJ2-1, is DTGVSQNPRHKITKRGQNVTFRCDPISEHNRLYWYRQTLGQGPEFLTYFQNEAQLEKSRLLSDRFSAERPKGSFSTLEIQRTEQGDSAMYLCASSLSESSYNEQFFGPGTRLTVL.

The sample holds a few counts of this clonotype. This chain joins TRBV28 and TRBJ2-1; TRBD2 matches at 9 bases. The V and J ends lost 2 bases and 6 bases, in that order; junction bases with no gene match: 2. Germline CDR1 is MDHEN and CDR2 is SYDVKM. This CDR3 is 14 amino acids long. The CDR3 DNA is TGTGCCAGCAGTTTAGAAGCGGGAGGCAATGAGCAGTTCTTC. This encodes CASSLEAGGNEQFF.

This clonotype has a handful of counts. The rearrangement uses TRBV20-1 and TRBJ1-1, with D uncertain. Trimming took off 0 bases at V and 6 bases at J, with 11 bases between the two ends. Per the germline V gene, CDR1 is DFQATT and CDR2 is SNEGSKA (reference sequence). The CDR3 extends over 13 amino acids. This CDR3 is CSARELTDPEAFF. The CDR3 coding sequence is TGCAGTGCTAGAGAATTAACAGACCCTGAAGCTTTCTTT.